Listed below are T cell receptor beta chains from one sample, sequenced in a study of T cell responses to AZD1222 COVID-19 vaccine. Produced via immunoSEQ multiplex PCR; TCRdb's table is partial and in-frame only. Among around 87,000 clones, 80% to 90% were seen once, and the ten largest hold about 2.7%. This material consisted of peripheral blood, taken 28 days after the second AZD1222 dose. These TCRs come from an adult who received the AZD1222 COVID-19 vaccine. The conserved cysteine and the conserved F or W are not part of the CDR3 here. D genes are given only for firm matches.

V	D	CDR3
TRBV9	TRBD2	ASSVEAGAYEQY
TRBV30	.	AWSVLGEAF
TRBV19	.	ASSSGLRELF
TRBV19	.	ASSIQGTGTEAF
TRBV10-3	.	AIGPPPGNTYEQY
TRBV4-1	.	ASSPQTEDQPQH
TRBV30	TRBD1	AWSGVGQSYEQY
TRBV28	.	ASSNLVSPLH
TRBV27	.	ASSHREDSPLH
TRBV11-2	TRBD1	ASSLGAGTDPYEQY
TRBV29-1	.	SGKLRGFEAF
TRBV2	TRBD1	ASSSETGESSEAF
TRBV4-3	.	ASSQDKGQGPYGYT